Listed below are T cell receptor beta chains from one sample, sequenced in a study of shared clonotypes between healthy human individuals. Generated by immunoSEQ multiplex PCR, the TCRdb table keeps only in-frame clones and is missing some. Of 600,000 to 800,000 clones in the sample, roughly two thirds were seen once. The sample taken for sequencing was memory CD4+ T cells sorted from blood. The receptors originated from a young woman in good health. CDR3s include the opening cysteine and the closing phenylalanine or tryptophan. The D gene is left open where the match is weak. Expanded clones get a size class; other rows say once, few or many, or leave the size out.

j_call clone_size v_call d_call cdr3_aa cdr3_nt
TRBJ1-5 NA TRBV25-1 NA CASIDRAHQPQHF TGTGCCAGCATTGACAGAGCCCATCAGCCCCAGCATTTT
TRBJ2-7 few TRBV18 TRBD1 CASSARTGFHEQYF TGTGCCAGCTCCGCCCGGACAGGGTTTCACGAGCAGTACTTC
TRBJ2-1 NA TRBV6-1 TRBD2 CASSLSGREQFF TGTGCCAGCAGTCTTAGCGGGAGGGAGCAGTTCTTC
TRBJ2-5 NA TRBV5-6 TRBD1 CASSLRGQGPGKETQYF TGTGCCAGCAGCTTGAGGGGACAGGGCCCGGGAAAAGAGACCCAGTACTTC
TRBJ2-3 NA TRBV6-5 TRBD1 CASSWTGGSDTQYF TGTGCCAGCAGTTGGACAGGGGGCTCGGATACGCAGTATTTT
TRBJ2-3 NA TRBV9 TRBD1 CASSTRTGGGDTQYF TGTGCCAGCAGCACGCGGACAGGCGGCGGAGATACGCAGTATTTT
TRBJ2-2 NA TRBV4-2 NA CASSQGFGQRNTGELFF TGTGCCAGCAGCCAAGGGTTTGGGCAGAGGAACACCGGGGAGCTGTTTTTT
TRBJ2-7 once TRBV6-1 TRBD2 CASSDGGSYEQYF TGTGCCAGCAGTGATGGCGGGAGCTACGAGCAGTACTTC
TRBJ2-7 NA TRBV7-2 TRBD2 CASSLVASGRRSSYEQYF TGTGCCAGCAGCTTAGTAGCTAGCGGGAGGAGGAGCTCCTACGAGCAGTACTTC
TRBJ2-1 NA TRBV4-2 NA CASSQSTGPAYNEQFF TGTGCCAGCAGCCAATCCACGGGACCGGCCTACAATGAGCAGTTCTTC
TRBJ2-2 NA TRBV7-9 NA CASSFYSSGGELFF TGTGCCAGCAGCTTTTACAGCTCGGGCGGGGAGCTGTTTTTT
TRBJ2-1 NA TRBV18 TRBD2 CASSTGTSNEQFF TGTGCCAGCTCAACCGGGACTAGCAATGAGCAGTTCTTC
TRBJ1-2 NA TRBV4-1 NA CASSPRNRVDYGYTF TGCGCCAGCAGCCCAAGAAACAGGGTGGACTATGGCTACACCTTC
TRBJ1-3 NA TRBV6-5 NA CASSPNGLRRDTIYF TGTGCCAGCAGCCCCAACGGCCTTCGGAGGGACACCATATATTTT
TRBJ2-1 NA TRBV19 NA CASSNTWTSYNEQFF TGTGCCAGTAGTAACACTTGGACCTCCTACAATGAGCAGTTCTTC
TRBJ2-7 NA TRBV18 NA CASSPSMGAYEQYF TGTGCCAGCTCACCATCCATGGGGGCCTACGAGCAGTACTTC
TRBJ2-2 few TRBV7-6 TRBD2 CASSLDGRVNTGELFF TGTGCCAGCAGCTTAGATGGGAGGGTGAACACCGGGGAGCTGTTTTTT
TRBJ2-5 NA TRBV25-1 NA CASSESRGETQYF TGTGCCAGCAGTGAAAGTAGGGGTGAGACCCAGTACTTC
TRBJ1-1 NA TRBV10-3 TRBD1 CAIRAGQGSGRTEAFF TGTGCCATCAGAGCGGGACAGGGGTCCGGGCGGACTGAAGCTTTCTTT
TRBJ1-5 few TRBV7-9 NA CASSSWTGDGGNQPQHF TGTGCCAGCAGCTCATGGACGGGGGACGGTGGCAATCAGCCCCAGCATTTT
TRBJ2-3 NA TRBV28 NA CASSSRTPPRGTQYF TGTGCCAGCAGTTCTCGGACACCTCCAAGGGGTACGCAGTATTTT
TRBJ2-3 NA TRBV25-1 NA CASSDGASTDTQYF TGTGCCAGCAGTGACGGGGCGAGCACAGATACGCAGTATTTT
TRBJ1-4 NA TRBV11-2 TRBD1 CASSGRTGTTNEKLFF TGTGCCAGCAGCGGCAGGACAGGGACAACTAATGAAAAACTGTTTTTT
TRBJ2-7 once TRBV7-9 NA CASSLARTTYEQYF TGTGCCAGCAGCTTAGCGCGGACAACCTACGAGCAGTACTTC
TRBJ1-2 NA TRBV18 TRBD1 CASSQNERTGGGYTF TGTGCCAGCTCTCAAAACGAAAGGACAGGGGGTGGCTACACCTTC
TRBJ2-7 NA TRBV6-6 NA CASRLGGSSYEQYF TGTGCCAGCAGACTAGGTGGGAGCTCCTACGAGCAGTACTTC
TRBJ2-3 NA TRBV2 NA CASCRTRTDTQYF TGTGCCAGCTGTCGTACTAGGACCGATACGCAGTATTTT
TRBJ1-2 few TRBV18 TRBD1 CASSPGQGVDYGYTF TGTGCCAGCTCACCTGGACAGGGTGTTGACTATGGCTACACCTTC
TRBJ2-7 few TRBV10-3 TRBD2 CAISGEAGGLYEQYF TGTGCCATCAGTGGAGAAGCGGGGGGACTTTACGAGCAGTACTTC
TRBJ1-2 NA TRBV27 NA CASSPSLGLLANYGYTF TGTGCCAGCAGCCCAAGTCTGGGGCTGTTAGCTAACTATGGCTACACCTTC
TRBJ2-2 NA TRBV6-5 NA CASSPYRTGELFF TGTGCCAGCAGCCCCTATCGCACCGGGGAGCTGTTTTTT
TRBJ2-5 NA TRBV7-2 TRBD1 CASRDRAETQYF TGTGCCAGCCGGGACAGGGCAGAGACCCAGTACTTC